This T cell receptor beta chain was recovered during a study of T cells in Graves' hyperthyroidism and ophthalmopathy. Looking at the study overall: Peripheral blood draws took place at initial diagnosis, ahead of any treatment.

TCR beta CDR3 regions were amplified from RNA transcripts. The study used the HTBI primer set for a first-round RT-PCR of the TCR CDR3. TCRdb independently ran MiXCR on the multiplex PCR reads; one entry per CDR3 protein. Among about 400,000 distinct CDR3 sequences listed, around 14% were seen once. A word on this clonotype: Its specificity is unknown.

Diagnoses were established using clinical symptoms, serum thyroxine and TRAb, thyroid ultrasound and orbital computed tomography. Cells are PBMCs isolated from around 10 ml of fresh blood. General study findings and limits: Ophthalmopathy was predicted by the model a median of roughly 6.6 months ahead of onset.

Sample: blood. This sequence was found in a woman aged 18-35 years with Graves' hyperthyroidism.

In DNA, the CDR3 is TGTGCCAGCGGTAGGCGGGAGGGCCGGTACGAGCAGTACTTC. Its protein product is CASGRREGRYEQYF. This chain links TRBV27 with TRBJ2-7; 9 positions agree with TRBD2. V lost 8 bases, J lost 4 bases, and 9 bases stayed unmatched. This CDR3 is 14 amino acids long. From germline, CDR1 is MNHEY and CDR2 SMNVEV (reference sequence).